This TCR beta chain stems from a study of T-cell reconstitution after alpha-beta-depleted transplantation in children. The V end lost 4 bases, the J end lost 8 bases, and 10 bases lay between the germline ends. CDR3 length: 12 residues. With respect to this clonotype: The antigen is unknown.

General study results and limits: At around two months after transplant, the alpha-beta T cells were reportedly derived from several hundred expanded clones that came from non-depleted graft cells. One year post-transplant, T-cell counts and diversity were largely derived from T cells produced anew. Some patients' high day-60 TCRbeta diversity was attributed to recipient cells surviving conditioning.

Unique molecular identifiers were used to barcode this TCRbeta library. TCRdb fed the PCR reads into MiXCR, producing one record per CDR3 protein. The data contain around 580,000 distinct CDR3 sequences, under 25% of them singletons. The chain recombines TRBV12-3 or TRBV12-4 with TRBJ2-3, with D tentatively TRBD2 (5 bases). The clonotype comes from a boy in the first two years of life who had a stem cell transplant for acute myeloid leukemia, so the T cells may come from the graft donor. This sample comprised PBMCs, mostly from graft donor cells, obtained 360 days after TCRalphabeta/CD19-depleted stem cell transplant. CDR3 residues: CASSSSLATQYF. In DNA, the CDR3 is TGTGCCAGCAGTTCTAGCTTAGCTACGCAGTATTTT.